The source of this T cell receptor (beta chain) is a study of shared T cell receptors in the human thymus. The data were produced by immunoSEQ multiplex PCR, yet TCRdb's version contains in-frame clones alone and is incomplete. Found here are more than 300,000 clones, roughly 94% of them singletons; the top ten hold 0.015% to 0.025%. The CDR3 length is 15 residues. The germline gives CDR1 SGDLS, CDR2 YYNGEE. Trimming cost V 0 bases and J 6 bases; bases outside gene matches: 6. This TCR was sampled from a human donor. Sequenced sample: thymocytes. The chain joins TRBV9 to TRBJ2-1, with TRBD2 matching 7 bases. The CDR3 DNA follows: TGTGCCAGCAGCGTAGGGGCGGGAGACCCCAATGAGCAGTTCTTC. Protein: CASSVGAGDPNEQFF.